This T cell receptor (gamma chain) is drawn from a study of Vδ1+ human thymocytes. Study-wide results and caveats: Donors shared many TRG clonotypes but few TRD clonotypes. About 20% of thymic delta-chain sequences were Vdelta2, with few Vdelta3, unlike blood Vdelta1+ controls. Highly polyclonal TRG and TRD repertoires with Gaussian CDR3 length distributions appeared in thymus.

This CDR3 spans 15 amino acids. Germline loops: CDR1 VTNTFY, CDR2 YDVSTARD (reference sequence). Trimming at V came to 3 bases and at J to 0 bases, leaving 8 bases not matched to a gene. As to this clone: The target antigen is unknown.

Alphabeta T cells were depleted, then CD3+ Vdelta1+ Vdelta2- thymocytes were FACS-sorted. Vdelta1+ thymocyte sorts reached between about 97% and 99.6% purity. Sequences come from RNA converted to cDNA by reverse transcription. The CDR3 regions were amplified by multiplex PCR from V-gene primers to a constant-region primer. TCRdb fed the multiplex PCR reads to CATT. The table lists roughly 24,000 gamma-chain clones, roughly 15% of them singletons. The clonotype was recovered from a child under two years old who had congenital heart surgery. The chain joins TRGV3 to TRGJ1 or TRGJ2. Specimen: Vdelta1+ gamma-delta thymocytes from the thymus. Indicated subset: FACS-sorted CD3+ TCRalphabeta- TCRVdelta1+ TCRVdelta2- thymocytes. CDR3 sequence (DNA): TGTGCCACCTGGGACCCGGTGCTGAATTATTATAAGAAACTCTTT. Protein sequence: CATWDPVLNYYKKLF.